These T cell receptor beta chains were read from a single sample in a study of CD8 T cells in ankylosing spondylitis. Using its own MiXCR run on the 5' RACE reads, TCRdb lists one record per CDR3 protein. The data contain roughly 470,000 distinct CDR3 sequences, 25% to 30% of them singletons. Sequences were obtained from blood, either unsorted or a sorted T cell fraction (not recorded which). Receptors were obtained from a male donor with ankylosing spondylitis. The CDR3 runs from the conserved cysteine through the conserved F or W. The D gene is left open where the match is weak. Expanded clones get a size class; other rows say once, few or many, or leave the size out.

clone size,D gene,J gene,V gene,CDR3 DNA,CDR3 protein
NA,TRBD1,TRBJ2-3,TRBV12-3/TRBV12-4,TGTGCCAGCAGTTCTGGACAGGAGGCAGATACGCAGTATTTT,CASSSGQEADTQYF
NA,NA,TRBJ2-2,TRBV5-4,TGTGCCAGCAGCTTAAAGAGTTCGAACACCGGGGAGCTGTTTTTT,CASSLKSSNTGELFF
NA,NA,TRBJ2-3,TRBV3-1,TGTGCCAGCAGCCCGAGAGCGAAGTCAGATACGCAGTATTTT,CASSPRAKSDTQYF
few,TRBD2,TRBJ2-1,TRBV20-1,TGCAGTGCTAGTAGACTAGCGGGCCCGCATGAGCAGTTCTTC,CSASRLAGPHEQFF
NA,NA,TRBJ1-1,TRBV7-9,TGTGCCAGCAGCCAGACTCCCGGGGGGAACACTGAAGCTTTCTTT,CASSQTPGGNTEAFF
few,NA,TRBJ1-2,TRBV5-5,TGTGCCAGCAGCCCGGGAGGCGATCGGGGCTACACCTTC,CASSPGGDRGYTF
NA,NA,TRBJ2-3,TRBV20-1,TGCAGTGCTAGAGGTCCCGTGGCCCAATACACAGATACGCAGTATTTT,CSARGPVAQYTDTQYF
NA,NA,TRBJ2-5,TRBV9,TGTGCCAGCAGCGTAGCCCCTCCCGAGACCCAGTACTTC,CASSVAPPETQYF
few,NA,TRBJ1-1,TRBV7-9,TGTGCCAGCAGCACAGACAGCGGCACTGAAGCTTTCTTT,CASSTDSGTEAFF
NA,NA,TRBJ1-6,TRBV20-1,TGCAGTGCTACCAATTCCCCAGGGGCCTCACCCCTCCACTTT,CSATNSPGASPLHF
NA,TRBD1,TRBJ1-2,TRBV20-1,TGCAGTGCGCCGACAGGGGATTATGGCTACACCTTC,CSAPTGDYGYTF
few,NA,TRBJ1-1,TRBV7-9,TGTGCCAGCAGCTTGGTTCCCCCGTGGAACACTGAAGCTTTCTTT,CASSLVPPWNTEAFF
NA,NA,TRBJ2-2,TRBV3-1,TGTGCCAGCAGCCAAAGTCGGATTAACACCGGGGAGCTGTTTTTT,CASSQSRINTGELFF
NA,NA,TRBJ1-5,TRBV4-1,TGCGCCAGCAGTCACGGAGGGCAACGGGGGAATCAGCCCCAGCATTTT,CASSHGGQRGNQPQHF
NA,NA,TRBJ2-5,TRBV20-1,TGCAGTGCTAGAGCTGGCCCACAAGAGACCCAGTACTTC,CSARAGPQETQYF
NA,NA,TRBJ2-5,TRBV3-1,TGTGCCAGCAGCCACCAAGGGACACCGCAAGAGACCCAGTACTTC,CASSHQGTPQETQYF
NA,NA,TRBJ1-1,TRBV7-2,TGTGCCAGCAGCTTAGAGGAGGGCACTGAAGCTTTCTTT,CASSLEEGTEAFF
few,TRBD1,TRBJ1-2,TRBV29-1,TGCAGCGTCCTTTTGCAGGGGGCAGGTCATGGCTACACCTTC,CSVLLQGAGHGYTF
NA,NA,TRBJ1-4,TRBV2,TGTGCCAGCAGCGAGAACGGTCCAGGGCTGGCAACTAATGAAAAACTGTTTTTT,CASSENGPGLATNEKLFF
NA,NA,TRBJ2-5,TRBV11-2,TGTGCCAGCAGCCATGCGGGCAGTTTCTATGGGACCCAGTACTTC,CASSHAGSFYGTQYF